These 19 T cell receptor beta chains originate from one sample sequenced in a study of T cell repertoires in cytomegalovirus infection. Each CDR3 protein is one row after TCRdb ran MiXCR on the reads. This table holds around 200,000 distinct CDR3 sequences, roughly 15% found once. Material for sequencing was CD8+ T cells from PBMCs. These receptors came from a human donor in good health (CMV status not recorded). Some clones in this sample may be carry-over from other donors' samples.

This chain connects TRBV4-1 to TRBJ1-3; D might be TRBD1 (6 bases). The CDR3 totals 18 residues. Trimming removed 3 bases from V and 6 bases from J, with 24 bases in between. Germline V gives CDR1 MGHRA, CDR2 YSYEKL. The CDR3 region is CASSHPSPRGPIPNTIYF. DNA for the CDR3: TGCGCCAGCAGCCACCCTTCCCCCAGGGGACCAATACCAAACACCATATATTTT.

The chain recombines TRBV6-2 or TRBV6-3 with TRBJ2-3, with TRBD2 matching over 14 bases. The CDR3 runs 15 residues. CDR1 and CDR2 from the germline V gene are MNHEY and SVGEGT. V lost 6 bases and J lost 5; bases outside the gene matches: 4. CDR3 region: CASRPGLAGVDTQYF. In DNA, the CDR3 is TGTGCCAGCAGACCGGGACTAGCGGGGGTAGATACGCAGTATTTT.

This clonotype occurred a few times. This chain connects TRBV11-2 to TRBJ1-2; weak D call: TRBD1 (6 bases). Trimming cost V 4 bases and J 4 bases, with 10 bases left between them. The CDR3 is made up of 13 amino acids. Germline CDR1 SGHAT, CDR2 FQNNGV. The CDR3 sequence is CASSSTGIYGYTF. As DNA, the CDR3 is TGTGCCAGCAGCTCCACAGGGATCTATGGCTACACCTTC.

The chain recombines TRBV20-1 with TRBJ2-1; 8 positions match TRBD2. CDR3 length equals 14 residues. Trimming removed 3 bases from V and 2 bases from J; junction bases left unmatched: 3. CDR1 and CDR2 (germline): DFQATT, SNEGSKA (reference sequence). The CDR3 spells CSASAAGAYNEQFF. DNA for the CDR3: TGCAGTGCTAGCGCAGCGGGGGCCTACAATGAGCAGTTCTTC.

This clonotype has ten or more counts. The V call is TRBV7-2, the J call TRBJ1-5; D perhaps matches TRBD1 (5 bases). The CDR3 is 16 residues long. The germline CDR1 and CDR2 sequences are SGHTA and FQGNSA. The V and J ends lost 1 base and 0 bases respectively, with 10 bases between them. CDR3 DNA: TGTGCCAGCAGCTTAGAGCAGGGCTTTAGCAATCAGCCCCAGCATTTT. This sequence encodes CASSLEQGFSNQPQHF.

V is TRBV6-1 and J is TRBJ2-2; the match to TRBD1 covers 8 bases. This CDR3 has 14 residues. Losses at the gene ends were 6 bases for V and 3 bases for J; bases not matched to a gene: 3. Germline V CDR1 and CDR2: MNHNS, SASEGT. CDR3 sequence: CASSRTGYTGELFF. CDR3 nucleotides: TGTGCCAGCAGCAGGACAGGGTACACCGGGGAGCTGTTTTTT.

The V gene is TRBV5-1, the J gene TRBJ2-2; 7 bases are a match to TRBD1. There are 14 residues in the CDR3. The germline CDR1 and CDR2 sequences are SGHRS and YFSETQ. V was pared by 6 bases and J by 5 bases, with 7 bases of the junction left unmatched. This chain's CDR3 is CASTDRVETGELFF. As DNA, the CDR3 is TGCGCCAGCACCGACAGGGTGGAAACCGGGGAGCTGTTTTTT.

The chain carries TRBV14 and TRBJ2-6; no firm D call. This CDR3 contains 15 residues. V lost 6 bases to trimming and J lost 0 bases, with 9 bases between them. Germline values: CDR1 SGHDN, CDR2 FVKESK. The CDR3 DNA follows: TGTGCCAGCAGTAGCCCAGACTCTGGGGCCAACGTCCTGACTTTC. This codes for CASSSPDSGANVLTF. Complete variable domain (other parts from reference TRBV14 and TRBJ2-6): EAGVTQFPSHSVIEKGQTVTLRCDPISGHDNLYWYRRVMGKEIKFLLHFVKESKQDESGMPNNRFLAERTGGTYSTLKVQPAELEDSGVYFCASSSPDSGANVLTFGAGSRLTVL.

The chain carries TRBV12-3 or TRBV12-4 and TRBJ2-1, with a possible D match to TRBD1 (6 bases). This CDR3 has 14 residues. V lost 6 bases and J 0 bases, leaving 9 bases between the germline ends. The CDR3 loop reads CASSRGHSYNEQFF. CDR3 DNA sequence: TGTGCCAGCAGCCGGGGACACTCCTACAATGAGCAGTTCTTC.

This clonotype was counted between two and nine times. The chain recombines TRBV10-3 with TRBJ2-7, with D possibly being TRBD1 (6 bases). The CDR3 has 14 amino acids. The germline CDR1 and CDR2 sequences are ENHRY and SYGVKD. V was pared by 2 bases and J by 2 bases, with 10 bases between. CDR3 in amino acids: CAISETGPPYEQYF. CDR3 sequence (DNA): TGTGCCATCAGTGAGACAGGGCCCCCCTACGAGCAGTACTTC.

This sequence joins TRBV7-9 and TRBJ2-1; 16 positions match TRBD2. V shed 5 bases and J 1 base; nucleotides not matched to a gene: 8. CDR1 is SEHNR, CDR2 FQNEAQ, per germline (reference sequence). The CDR3 has 19 residues. Here the CDR3 reads CASSPRGLAGGSSYNEQFF. The CDR3 DNA follows: TGTGCCAGCAGCCCCAGGGGACTAGCGGGGGGGTCGTCCTACAATGAGCAGTTCTTC.

This rearrangement joins TRBV7-9 to TRBJ1-1; 11 bases align to TRBD1. The V and J ends lost 5 bases and 2 bases, in that order; junction bases with no gene match: 7. This CDR3 is built from 16 residues. The V gene's germline CDR1 is SEHNR and CDR2 FQNEAQ (reference sequence). The CDR3 DNA is TGTGCCAGCAGCGGGGACAGGGGGAGTTTTAACACTGAAGCTTTCTTT. This gives the protein CASSGDRGSFNTEAFF.

The chain couples TRBV6-2 or TRBV6-3 to TRBJ1-1, with D possibly being TRBD1 (5 bases). The germline V and J ends were trimmed by 5 bases and 2 bases, with 21 bases remaining between them. CDR3 length: 17 residues. From germline, CDR1 is MNHEY and CDR2 SVGEGT. The CDR3 protein is CASSETAPIFINTEAFF. In nucleotides, the CDR3 is TGTGCCAGCAGTGAGACAGCGCCGATCTTTATTAACACTGAAGCTTTCTTT.

This clonotype was recorded at least ten times. The V and J genes are TRBV28 and TRBJ1-5, with TRBD1 as a possible D gene (5 bases). Per the germline V gene, CDR1 is MDHEN and CDR2 is SYDVKM. There are 15 residues in the CDR3. V was shortened by 5 bases and J by 1 base, with 12 bases between the two germline ends. Written as DNA, the CDR3 is TGTGCCAGCAGTCAGTGGGGCGTGAGCAATCAGCCCCAGCATTTT. This codes for CASSQWGVSNQPQHF.

This clonotype turned up a few times. The chain is built from TRBV7-9 and TRBJ1-6; 12 nucleotides align to TRBD1. Germline V gives CDR1 SEHNR, CDR2 FQNEAQ (reference sequence). The V gene end was trimmed by 2 bases and the J gene end by 8 bases; junction bases not matched to a gene: 7. The CDR3 is made up of 17 amino acids. The CDR3 region is CASSLWGQGATDSPLHF. CDR3 DNA: TGTGCCAGCAGCTTATGGGGACAGGGGGCGACGGATTCACCCCTCCACTTT.

The V gene is TRBV7-3, the J gene TRBJ2-3; D not certain. This CDR3 comprises 17 residues. Trimming took off 1 base at V and 0 bases at J, with 14 bases between the two ends. Germline CDR1 is SGHTA and CDR2 is FQGTGA. The CDR3 bases are TGTGCCAGCAGCTTAAGGTTACCTGCCGCTAGCACAGATACGCAGTATTTT. It encodes CASSLRLPAASTDTQYF.

Ten or more counts support this clonotype. CDR3 sequence: CASSLPPGGSRAQHF. CDR3 sequence (DNA): TGTGCCAGCAGTCTACCCCCGGGAGGATCCCGGGCCCAGCATTTT. The chain couples TRBV6-2 or TRBV6-3 to TRBJ1-5; D is uncertain. The V end lost 5 bases, the J end lost 11 bases, and 22 bases lay between the germline ends. Germline CDR1 reads MNHEY; CDR2 reads SVGEGT. This CDR3 is 15 amino acids long.

The chain is built from TRBV10-3 and TRBJ1-1; D call uncertain. The germline CDR1 and CDR2 sequences are ENHRY and SYGVKD. The CDR3 spans 13 residues. The V end lost 10 bases, the J end lost 4 bases, and 16 bases lay between the germline ends. The CDR3 coding sequence is TGTGCCACCCGATGGACCGTGGGCACTGAAGCTTTCTTT. It yields the protein CATRWTVGTEAFF.

This clonotype was counted between two and nine times. This chain links TRBV28 with TRBJ2-7; 8 bases fit TRBD2. The CDR3 has 17 amino acids. Germline V lookup: CDR1 MDHEN, CDR2 SYDVKM. V lost 4 bases, J lost 8 bases, and 19 bases stayed unmatched. The CDR3 is CASSSVEAGVLLRKQYF. The CDR3 DNA sequence: TGTGCCAGCAGTTCCGTGGAAGCGGGGGTACTCCTACGAAAGCAGTACTTC.